This passage covers 16 T cell receptor beta chains from one sample sequenced in a study of human T cells and chemical hapten exposure. The sample's time point: patch test 3, about 24 weeks after DPC sensitization. As for treatment: therapeutic diphenylcyclopropenone sensitization with weekly scalp DPC. TCRdb reprocessed the RACE reads via MiXCR and lists one record per CDR3 protein. The data contain 150,000 to 200,000 distinct CDR3 sequences, about a quarter of them singletons. The material sequenced was whole blood, taken in connection with sensitization to the hapten diphenylcyclopropenone (DPC). These receptors were taken from a woman aged 18-29 years with alopecia areata. Some clones in this sample may be carry-over from other donors' samples.

This clonotype was observed a handful of times. The chain couples TRBV9 to TRBJ2-3; the D gene is possibly TRBD1 (6 bases). Germline V lookup: CDR1 SGDLS, CDR2 YYNGEE. V shed 3 bases and J shed 1 base, with 15 bases lying between them. This CDR3 has 16 amino acids. CDR3 DNA sequence: TGTGCCAGCAGCGCATCACAGGGTATTGGCACAGATACGCAGTATTTT. Its translation: CASSASQGIGTDTQYF.

V is TRBV14 and J is TRBJ2-1, with D unclear. The CDR3 has 15 amino acids. The V end was cut by 4 bases, the J end by 8 bases, with 18 bases between. Per the germline V gene, CDR1 is SGHDN and CDR2 is FVKESK. CDR3 DNA: TGTGCCAGCAGCCGTTGGACCATATTGTCCCATGAGCAGTTCTTC. Amino acid sequence: CASSRWTILSHEQFF.

J is TRBJ2-2 and V is TRBV7-2; no definite D call. Germline V gene sequence: CDR1 SGHTA, CDR2 FQGNSA. V gave up 3 bases and J gave up 6 bases, with 11 bases separating them. There are 14 residues in the CDR3. The CDR3 sequence is CASSLDRRSGELFF. DNA for the CDR3: TGTGCCAGCAGCTTGGATCGGAGATCCGGGGAGCTGTTTTTT.

This rearrangement joins TRBV5-6 to TRBJ2-3, with 13 bases lining up with TRBD2. Germline lookup yields CDR1 SGHDT and CDR2 YYEEEE. The CDR3 extends over 14 amino acids. After removal of 9 bases from V and 4 bases from J, the junction contained 5 bases not matched to a gene. DNA of the CDR3: TGTGCCACCAAGGGACTAGCGGGACCAGATACGCAGTATTTT. Translation: CATKGLAGPDTQYF.

J is TRBJ2-3 and V is TRBV7-9; 7 positions agree with TRBD1. V was pared by 6 bases and J by 1 base, with 4 bases of the junction left unmatched. There are 14 residues in the CDR3. CDR1 SEHNR and CDR2 FQNEAQ come from the germline V gene (reference sequence). CDR3 sequence reads: CASRRQGRTDTQYF. Written as DNA, the CDR3 is TGTGCCAGCAGGAGACAGGGTCGCACAGATACGCAGTATTTT.

The chain recombines TRBV7-8 with TRBJ2-7, with 7 bases lining up with TRBD2. CDR1 and CDR2 from the germline V gene are SGHVS and FQNEAQ. The CDR3 has 16 amino acids. The ends lost 5 bases at V and 2 bases at J; junction bases unmatched: 12. The CDR3 is CASSRRLTSETYEQYF. The CDR3 DNA reads as TGTGCCAGCAGCAGACGCCTCACTAGCGAAACCTACGAGCAGTACTTC.

The table lists this clonotype with a few counts. The V call is TRBV7-2, the J call TRBJ2-2; D might be TRBD2 (6 bases). The CDR3 totals 13 residues. Germline-derived CDR1 and CDR2 are SGHTA and FQGNSA. V lost 10 bases to trimming and J lost 3 bases, with 12 bases between them. CDR3 region: CATRSGDTGELFF. In DNA, the CDR3 is TGTGCCACCCGCTCGGGAGACACCGGGGAGCTGTTTTTT.

V usage is TRBV20-1 and J usage is TRBJ1-2; D remains ambiguous. From germline, CDR1 is DFQATT and CDR2 SNEGSKA (reference sequence). V dropped 0 bases and J dropped 10 bases, with 15 bases sitting between them. This CDR3 comprises 13 residues. This chain's CDR3 is CSAREWRVLDYTF. In DNA form, the CDR3 reads TGCAGTGCTAGAGAGTGGAGGGTGTTGGACTACACCTTC.

This clonotype came up many times. V and J are TRBV7-8 and TRBJ2-5, with 10 positions matching TRBD2. The CDR3 loop spans 19 amino acids. Trimming at V came to 1 base and at J to 4 bases, leaving 15 bases not matched to a gene. CDR1 is SGHVS and CDR2 is FQNEAQ in the germline V gene. The CDR3 here is CASSLDVGLAAFLVETQYF. In DNA form, the CDR3 reads TGTGCCAGCAGCTTAGATGTTGGACTAGCGGCTTTTTTGGTAGAGACCCAGTACTTC.

In nucleotides, the CDR3 is TGTGCCAGCAGCTTACAAGGGTCTCTCTCCTACGAGCAGTACTTC. Its protein is CASSLQGSLSYEQYF. The chain recombines TRBV11-2 with TRBJ2-7; no definite D call. The germline gives CDR1 SGHAT, CDR2 FQNNGV. Trimming removed 2 bases from V and 0 bases from J, with 11 bases in between. CDR3 length: 15 residues.

The J gene is TRBJ2-1, the V gene TRBV20-1; D may correspond to TRBD1 or TRBD2 (6 bases each). V lost 2 bases to trimming and J lost 3 bases, with 11 bases between them. The CDR3 is made up of 14 amino acids. Germline lookup yields CDR1 DFQATT and CDR2 SNEGSKA (reference sequence). CDR3 coding DNA: TGCAGTGCTAGACTGGAGGGGGGCTACAATGAGCAGTTCTTC. Its translation: CSARLEGGYNEQFF.

The rearrangement uses TRBV20-1 and TRBJ2-4, with D possibly TRBD1 on 6 matching bases. The CDR3 runs 12 residues. V was shortened by 6 bases and J by 9 bases, with 15 bases between the two germline ends. Germline CDR1 DFQATT, CDR2 SNEGSKA (reference sequence). CDR3 loop: CSASQGSGIQYF. The CDR3 DNA sequence: TGCAGTGCCTCACAGGGTTCAGGCATTCAGTACTTC.

The chain is built from TRBV12-3 or TRBV12-4 and TRBJ2-1; the D gene is possibly TRBD2 (6 bases). CDR3 length equals 16 residues. The V end was cut by 6 bases, the J end by 5 bases, with 20 bases between. The CDR3 DNA reads as TGTGCCAGCAGCCGACTAGTGAGTTCCCCCGACAATGAGCAGTTCTTC. Its protein is CASSRLVSSPDNEQFF.

The chain couples TRBV7-2 to TRBJ2-7; D remains ambiguous. Trimming cost V 5 bases and J 7 bases, with 9 bases left between them. This CDR3 comprises 11 residues. Germline values: CDR1 SGHTA, CDR2 FQGNSA. The chain's CDR3 is CASSGFEEQYF. CDR3 sequence (DNA): TGTGCCAGCAGCGGGTTCGAGGAGCAGTACTTC.

The sample holds a few counts of this clonotype. The rearrangement links TRBV11-2 to TRBJ2-1; no reliable D call. The CDR3 sequence is 11 residues long. CDR1 and CDR2 (germline): SGHAT, FQNNGV. The ends were cut back, 6 bases at V and 13 bases at J, with 13 bases in the middle. DNA of the CDR3: TGTGCCAGCAGTCTCCCAGTCGCCCAGTTCTTC. Its translation is CASSLPVAQFF. Based on the CDR3 plus reference TRBV11-2 and TRBJ2-1, the full variable domain is EAGVAQSPRYKIIEKRQSVAFWCNPISGHATLYWYQQILGQGPKLLIQFQNNGVVDDSQLPKDRFSAERLKGVDSTLKIQPAKLEDSAVYLCASSLPVAQFFGPGTRLTVL.

V usage is TRBV13 and J usage is TRBJ2-7; D tentatively fits TRBD1 or TRBD2 (5 bases each). Trimming removed 2 bases at V and 4 bases at J, with 21 bases between. CDR1 PRHDT and CDR2 FYEKMQ come from the germline V gene (reference sequence). The CDR3 runs to 17 residues. The CDR3 reads CASSLRRPRDRSYEQYF. DNA for the CDR3: TGTGCCAGCAGCTTACGGCGGCCGAGGGACCGGTCTTACGAGCAGTACTTC.